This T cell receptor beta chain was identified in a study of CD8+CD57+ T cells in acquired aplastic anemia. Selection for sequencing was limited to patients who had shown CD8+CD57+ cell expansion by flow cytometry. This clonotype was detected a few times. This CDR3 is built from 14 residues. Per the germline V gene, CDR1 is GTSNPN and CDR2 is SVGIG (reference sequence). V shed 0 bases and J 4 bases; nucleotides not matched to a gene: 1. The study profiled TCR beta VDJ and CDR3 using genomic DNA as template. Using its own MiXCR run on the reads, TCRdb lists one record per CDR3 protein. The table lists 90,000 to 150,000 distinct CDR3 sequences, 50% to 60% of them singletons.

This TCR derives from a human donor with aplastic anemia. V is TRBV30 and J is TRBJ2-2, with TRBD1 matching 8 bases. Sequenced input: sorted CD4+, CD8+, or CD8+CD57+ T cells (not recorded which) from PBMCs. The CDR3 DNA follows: TGTGCCTGGAGTGTGACAGGGGTCACCGGGGAGCTGTTTTTT. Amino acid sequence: CAWSVTGVTGELFF.